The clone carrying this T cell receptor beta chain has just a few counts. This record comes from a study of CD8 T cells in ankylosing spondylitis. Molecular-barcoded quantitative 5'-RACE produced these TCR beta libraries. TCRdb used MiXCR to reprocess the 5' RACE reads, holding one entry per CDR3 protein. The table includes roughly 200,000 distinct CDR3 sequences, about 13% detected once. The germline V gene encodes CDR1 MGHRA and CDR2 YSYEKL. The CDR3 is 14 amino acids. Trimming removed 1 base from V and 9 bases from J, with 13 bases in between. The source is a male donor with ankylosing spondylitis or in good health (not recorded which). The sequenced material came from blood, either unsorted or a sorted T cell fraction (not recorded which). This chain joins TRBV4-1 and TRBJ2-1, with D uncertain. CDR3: CASSQGGGEGEQFF. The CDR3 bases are TGCGCCAGCAGCCAAGGAGGCGGTGAAGGTGAGCAGTTCTTC.